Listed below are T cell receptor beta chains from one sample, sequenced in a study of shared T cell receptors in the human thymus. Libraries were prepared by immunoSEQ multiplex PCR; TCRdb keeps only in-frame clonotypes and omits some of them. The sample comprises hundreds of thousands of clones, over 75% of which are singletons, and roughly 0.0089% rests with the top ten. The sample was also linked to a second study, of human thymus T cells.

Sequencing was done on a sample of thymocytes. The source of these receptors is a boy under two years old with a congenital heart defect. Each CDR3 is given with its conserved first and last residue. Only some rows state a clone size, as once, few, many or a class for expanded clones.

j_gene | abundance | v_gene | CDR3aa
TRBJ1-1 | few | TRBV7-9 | CASSLGRGPTEAFF
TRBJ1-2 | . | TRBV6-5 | CASSGQGARGYTF
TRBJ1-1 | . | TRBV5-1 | CASSSSRTGRNTEAFF
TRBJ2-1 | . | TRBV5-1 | CASSLAPLTSGGAPYNEQFF
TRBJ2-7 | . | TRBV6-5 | CASSGTGGGYEQYF
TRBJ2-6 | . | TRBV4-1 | CASSHIPRGQGRGPGANVLTF
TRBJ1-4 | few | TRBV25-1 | CASSGTGGRATNEKLFF
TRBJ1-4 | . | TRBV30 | CAWMTGRDEKLFF
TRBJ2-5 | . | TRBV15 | CATRTDSQETQYF
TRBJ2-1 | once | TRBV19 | CASSLQALSSYNEQFF
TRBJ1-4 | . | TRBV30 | CAWSSNGTDNEKLFF
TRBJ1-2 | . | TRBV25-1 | CASSPGQGALQYGYTF
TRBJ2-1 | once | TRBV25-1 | CASSDEATGKSGNEQFF
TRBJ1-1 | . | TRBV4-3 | CASRREVGTEAFF
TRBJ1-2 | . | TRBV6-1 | CASSEAGRKNYGYTF
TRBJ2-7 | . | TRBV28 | CASSHRDSPSPYEQYF
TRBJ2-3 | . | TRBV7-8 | CASSSTNHSSTDTQYF
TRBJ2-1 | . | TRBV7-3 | CASSLLAGDQNNEQFF
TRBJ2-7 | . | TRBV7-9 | CASSLESGRDEQYF
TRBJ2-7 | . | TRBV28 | CASSPPLAGESGNEQYF
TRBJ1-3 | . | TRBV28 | CASFRFSGNTIYF
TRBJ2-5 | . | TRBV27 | CAEPPPRRGSETQYF
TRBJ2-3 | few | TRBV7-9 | CASSATGQGLAGDTQYF
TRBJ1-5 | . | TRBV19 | CASSIEGGNQPQHF
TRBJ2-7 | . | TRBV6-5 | CASSWDRAYEQYF
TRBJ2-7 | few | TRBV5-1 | CASSLEGGRDRLLEGSYEQYF
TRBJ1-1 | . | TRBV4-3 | CASSRDRWNTEAFF
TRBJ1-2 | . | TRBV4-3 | CASSQISPQDGQNNYGYTF
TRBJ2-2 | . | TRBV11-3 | CASSDSGRSRIGELFF
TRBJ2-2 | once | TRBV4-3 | CASSLGQGAYGELFF